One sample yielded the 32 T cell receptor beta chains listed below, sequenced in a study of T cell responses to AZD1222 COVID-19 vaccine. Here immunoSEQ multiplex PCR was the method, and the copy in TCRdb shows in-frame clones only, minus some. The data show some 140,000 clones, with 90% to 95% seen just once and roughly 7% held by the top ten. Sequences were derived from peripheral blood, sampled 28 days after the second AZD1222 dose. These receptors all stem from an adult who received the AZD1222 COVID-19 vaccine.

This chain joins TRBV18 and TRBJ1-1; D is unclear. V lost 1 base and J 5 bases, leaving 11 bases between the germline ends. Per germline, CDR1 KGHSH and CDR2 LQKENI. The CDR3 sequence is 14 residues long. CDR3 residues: CASSPRGGETEAFF. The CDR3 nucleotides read TGTGCCAGCTCACCACGAGGCGGGGAGACTGAAGCTTTCTTT.

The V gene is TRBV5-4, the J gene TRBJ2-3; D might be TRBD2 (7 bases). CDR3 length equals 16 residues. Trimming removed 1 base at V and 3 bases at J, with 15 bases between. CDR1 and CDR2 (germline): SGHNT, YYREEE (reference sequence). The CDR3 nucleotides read TGTGCCAGCAGCTTGTCTCGGGGGGCACGGACAGATACGCAGTATTTT. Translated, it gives CASSLSRGARTDTQYF.

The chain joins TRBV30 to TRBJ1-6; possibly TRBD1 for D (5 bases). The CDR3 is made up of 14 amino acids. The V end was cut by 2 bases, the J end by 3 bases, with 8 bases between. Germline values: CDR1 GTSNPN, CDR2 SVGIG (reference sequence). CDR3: CAWSLQVYNSPLHF. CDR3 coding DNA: TGTGCCTGGAGTTTACAGGTCTATAATTCACCCCTCCACTTT. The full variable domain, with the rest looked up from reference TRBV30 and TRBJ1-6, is SQTIHQWPATLVQPVGSPLSLECTVEGTSNPNLYWYRQAAGRGLQLLFYSVGIGQISSEVPQNLSASRPQDRQFILSSKKLLLSDSGFYLCAWSLQVYNSPLHFGNGTRLTVT.

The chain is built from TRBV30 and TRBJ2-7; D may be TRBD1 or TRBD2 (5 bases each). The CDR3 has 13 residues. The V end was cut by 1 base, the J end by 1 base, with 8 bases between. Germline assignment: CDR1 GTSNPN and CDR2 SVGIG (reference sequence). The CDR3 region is CAWSGGLSYEQYF. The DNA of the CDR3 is TGTGCCTGGAGTGGGGGGTTGTCCTACGAGCAGTACTTC.

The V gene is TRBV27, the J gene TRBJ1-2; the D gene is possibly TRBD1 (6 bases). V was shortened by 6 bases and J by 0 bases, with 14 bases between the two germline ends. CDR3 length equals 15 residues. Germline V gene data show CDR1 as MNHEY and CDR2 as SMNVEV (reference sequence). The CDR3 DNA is TGTGCCAGCAGCGACCGAGGGGGTACTAACTATGGCTACACCTTC. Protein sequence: CASSDRGGTNYGYTF.

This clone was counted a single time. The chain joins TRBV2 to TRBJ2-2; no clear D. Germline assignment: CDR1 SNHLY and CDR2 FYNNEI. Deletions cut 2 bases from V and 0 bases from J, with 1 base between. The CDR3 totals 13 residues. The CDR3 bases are TGTGCCAGCAGTGAACCGAACACCGGGGAGCTGTTTTTT. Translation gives CASSEPNTGELFF.

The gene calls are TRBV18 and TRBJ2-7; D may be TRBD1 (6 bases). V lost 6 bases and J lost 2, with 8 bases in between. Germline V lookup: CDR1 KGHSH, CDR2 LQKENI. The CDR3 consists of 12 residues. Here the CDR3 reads CASSGDTYEQYF. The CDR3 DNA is TGTGCCAGCTCGGGGGACACCTACGAGCAGTACTTC.

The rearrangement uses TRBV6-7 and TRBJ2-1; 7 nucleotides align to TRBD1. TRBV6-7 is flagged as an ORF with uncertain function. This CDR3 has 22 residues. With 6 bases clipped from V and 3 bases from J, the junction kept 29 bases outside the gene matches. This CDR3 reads CASRTNSRPGQLTKGGYNEQFF. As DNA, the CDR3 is TGTGCCAGCAGGACTAATTCTCGACCGGGACAGCTGACCAAAGGGGGCTACAATGAGCAGTTCTTC.

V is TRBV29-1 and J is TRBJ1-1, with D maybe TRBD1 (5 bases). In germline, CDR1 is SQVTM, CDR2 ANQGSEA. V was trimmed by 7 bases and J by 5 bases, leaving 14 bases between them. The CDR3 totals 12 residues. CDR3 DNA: TGCAGCGGCGACCAGGGTCGGACTGAAGCTTTCTTT. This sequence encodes CSGDQGRTEAFF.

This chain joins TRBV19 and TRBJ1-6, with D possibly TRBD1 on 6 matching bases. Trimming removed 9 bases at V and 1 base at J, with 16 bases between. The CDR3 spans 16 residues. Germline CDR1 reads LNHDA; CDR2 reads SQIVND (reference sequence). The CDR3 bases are TGTGCCAGCTCCACAGGGCTTAGGTCCTATAATTCACCCCTCCACTTT. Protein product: CASSTGLRSYNSPLHF.

CDR3 amino acids: CASSHGSGGYNEQFF. For the CDR3, the DNA is TGTGCCAGCAGCCACGGTAGCGGGGGTTACAATGAGCAGTTCTTC. The V call is TRBV4-2, the J call TRBJ2-1; 9 bases are shared with TRBD2. CDR1 is LGHNA, CDR2 YNFKEQ, per germline. After removal of 3 bases from V and 4 bases from J, the junction contained 4 bases not matched to a gene. The CDR3 has 15 residues.

CDR3 sequence reads: CASSKNGYEAFF. The CDR3 coding sequence is TGTGCCAGTAGTAAAAACGGCTATGAAGCTTTCTTT. V is TRBV19 and J is TRBJ1-1; D remains unclear. V was shortened by 4 bases and J by 7 bases, with 10 bases between the two germline ends. CDR1 and CDR2 (germline): LNHDA, SQIVND (reference sequence). This CDR3 region has 12 residues. The full variable domain, its missing parts supplied by reference TRBV19 and TRBJ1-1, is DGGITQSPKYLFRKEGQNVTLSCEQNLNHDAMYWYRQDPGQGLRLIYYSQIVNDFQKGDIAEGYSVSREKKESFPLTVTSAQKNPTAFYLCASSKNGYEAFFGQGTRLTVV.

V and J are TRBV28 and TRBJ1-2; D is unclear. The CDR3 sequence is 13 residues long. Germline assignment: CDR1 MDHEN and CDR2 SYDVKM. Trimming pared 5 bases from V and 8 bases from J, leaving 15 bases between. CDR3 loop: CASSIPSRGGYTF. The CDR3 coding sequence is TGTGCCAGCAGTATACCTTCACGGGGAGGCTACACCTTC.

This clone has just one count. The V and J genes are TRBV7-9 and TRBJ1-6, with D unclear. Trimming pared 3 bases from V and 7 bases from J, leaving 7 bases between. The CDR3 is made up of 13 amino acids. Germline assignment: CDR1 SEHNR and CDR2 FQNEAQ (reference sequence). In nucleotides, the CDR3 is TGTGCCAGCAGCTTCACGCGGAATTCACCCCTCCACTTT. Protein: CASSFTRNSPLHF.

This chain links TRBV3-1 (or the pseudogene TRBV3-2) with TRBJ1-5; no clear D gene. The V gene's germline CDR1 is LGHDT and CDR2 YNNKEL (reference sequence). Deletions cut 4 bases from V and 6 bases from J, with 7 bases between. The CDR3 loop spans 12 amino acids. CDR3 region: CASSRLGQPQHF. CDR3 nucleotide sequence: TGTGCCAGCAGCCGCCTGGGTCAGCCCCAGCATTTT.

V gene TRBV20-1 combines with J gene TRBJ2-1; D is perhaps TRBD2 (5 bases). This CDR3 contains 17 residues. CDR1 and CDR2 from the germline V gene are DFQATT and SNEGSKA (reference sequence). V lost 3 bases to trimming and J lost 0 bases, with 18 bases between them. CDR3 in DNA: TGCAGTGCTAGTCGACTACGTTGGGAGACCTCCTACAATGAGCAGTTCTTC. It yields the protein CSASRLRWETSYNEQFF.

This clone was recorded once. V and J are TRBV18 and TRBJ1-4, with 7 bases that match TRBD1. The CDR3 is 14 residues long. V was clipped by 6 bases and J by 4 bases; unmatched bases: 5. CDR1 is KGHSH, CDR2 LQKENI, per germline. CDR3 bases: TGTGCCAGCTCTCAACAGGGGCTTAATGAAAAACTGTTTTTT. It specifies CASSQQGLNEKLFF.

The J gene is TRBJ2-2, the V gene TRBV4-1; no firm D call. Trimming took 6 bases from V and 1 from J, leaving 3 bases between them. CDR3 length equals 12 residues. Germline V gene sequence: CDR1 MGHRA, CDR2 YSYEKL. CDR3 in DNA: TGCGCCAGCAGGGGGAACACCGGGGAGCTGTTTTTT. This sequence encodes CASRGNTGELFF.

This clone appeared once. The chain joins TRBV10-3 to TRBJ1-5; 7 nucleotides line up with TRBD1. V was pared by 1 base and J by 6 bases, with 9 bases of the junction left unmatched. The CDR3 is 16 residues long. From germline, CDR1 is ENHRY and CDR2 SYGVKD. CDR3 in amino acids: CAISEFQGGGGQPQHF. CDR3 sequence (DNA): TGTGCCATCAGTGAGTTCCAGGGGGGAGGGGGTCAGCCCCAGCATTTT.

CDR3 bases: TGTGCCTCAGTGCTAGAGGGGACAGTCGGGCAGCCCCAGCATTTT. Its translation is CASVLEGTVGQPQHF. The chain recombines TRBV2 with TRBJ1-5; the match to TRBD1 covers 7 bases. V gave up 11 bases and J gave up 7 bases; unmatched junction bases: 17. Germline V CDR1 and CDR2: SNHLY, FYNNEI. This CDR3 contains 15 residues.

CDR3 bases: TGTGCCAGTAGTATATGGGACAAGGTGACTGAAGCTTTCTTT. Amino acid sequence: CASSIWDKVTEAFF. V usage is TRBV19 and J usage is TRBJ1-1, with TRBD1 as a possible D gene (6 bases). Germline V gene data show CDR1 as LNHDA and CDR2 as SQIVND (reference sequence). The V end lost 2 bases, the J end lost 5 bases, and 12 bases lay between the germline ends. The CDR3 totals 14 residues.

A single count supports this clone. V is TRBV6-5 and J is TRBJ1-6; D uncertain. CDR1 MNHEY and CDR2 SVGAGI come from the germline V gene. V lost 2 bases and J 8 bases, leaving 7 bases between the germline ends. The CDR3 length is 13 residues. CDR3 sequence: CASSYRSYSPLHF. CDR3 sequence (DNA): TGTGCCAGCAGTTACAGGTCCTATTCACCCCTCCACTTT.

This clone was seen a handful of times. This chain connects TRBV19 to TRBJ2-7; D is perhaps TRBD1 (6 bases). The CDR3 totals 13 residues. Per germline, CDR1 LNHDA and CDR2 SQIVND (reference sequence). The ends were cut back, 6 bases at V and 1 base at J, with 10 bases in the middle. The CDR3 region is CASSRTESYEQYF. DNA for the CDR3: TGTGCCAGTAGCCGGACAGAATCCTACGAGCAGTACTTC. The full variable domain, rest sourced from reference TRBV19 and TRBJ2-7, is DGGITQSPKYLFRKEGQNVTLSCEQNLNHDAMYWYRQDPGQGLRLIYYSQIVNDFQKGDIAEGYSVSREKKESFPLTVTSAQKNPTAFYLCASSRTESYEQYFGPGTRLTVT.

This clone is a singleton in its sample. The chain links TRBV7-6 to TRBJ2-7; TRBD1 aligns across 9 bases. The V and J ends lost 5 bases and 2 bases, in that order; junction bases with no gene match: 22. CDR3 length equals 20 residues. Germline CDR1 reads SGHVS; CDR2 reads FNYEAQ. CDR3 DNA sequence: TGTGCCAGCAGCCCCGCCGGGATTGCTAGAGGGACAGGGAATACCTACGAGCAGTACTTC. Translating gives CASSPAGIARGTGNTYEQYF.

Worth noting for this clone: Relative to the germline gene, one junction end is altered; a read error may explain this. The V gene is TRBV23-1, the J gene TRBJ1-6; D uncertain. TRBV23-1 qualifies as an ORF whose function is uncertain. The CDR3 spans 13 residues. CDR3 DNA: TGCGCCAGCGGTCACTTGGGGATTTCACCCCTCCACTTT. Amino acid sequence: CASGHLGISPLHF.

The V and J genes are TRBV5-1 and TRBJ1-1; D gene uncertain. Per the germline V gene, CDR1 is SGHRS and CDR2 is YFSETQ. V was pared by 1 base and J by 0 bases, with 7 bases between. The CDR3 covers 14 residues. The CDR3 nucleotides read TGCGCCAGCAGCTTGACGGATATGAACACTGAAGCTTTCTTT. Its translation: CASSLTDMNTEAFF.

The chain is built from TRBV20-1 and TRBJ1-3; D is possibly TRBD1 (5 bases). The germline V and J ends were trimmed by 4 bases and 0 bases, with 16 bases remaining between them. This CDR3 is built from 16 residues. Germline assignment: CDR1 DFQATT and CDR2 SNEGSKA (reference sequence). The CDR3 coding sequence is TGCAGTGCTATTGATTTAGACAGCACCTCTGGAAACACCATATATTTT. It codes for CSAIDLDSTSGNTIYF.

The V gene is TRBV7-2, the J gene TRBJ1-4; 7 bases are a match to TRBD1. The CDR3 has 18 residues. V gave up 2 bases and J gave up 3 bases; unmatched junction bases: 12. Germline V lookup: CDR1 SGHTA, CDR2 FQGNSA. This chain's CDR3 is CASSLSWEHRGANEKLFF. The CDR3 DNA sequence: TGTGCCAGCAGCTTATCCTGGGAGCACAGGGGAGCTAATGAAAAACTGTTTTTT. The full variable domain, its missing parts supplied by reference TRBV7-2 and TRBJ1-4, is GAGVSQSPSNKVTEKGKDVELRCDPISGHTALYWYRQSLGQGLEFLIYFQGNSAPDKSGLPSDRFSAERTGGSVSTLTIQRTQQEDSAVYLCASSLSWEHRGANEKLFFGSGTQLSVL.

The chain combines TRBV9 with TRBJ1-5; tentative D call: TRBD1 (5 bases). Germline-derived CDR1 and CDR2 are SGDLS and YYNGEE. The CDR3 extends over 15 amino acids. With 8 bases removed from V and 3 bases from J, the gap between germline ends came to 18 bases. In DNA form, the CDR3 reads TGTGCCAGTTCCCAGGGAGTCCTACCCAATCAGCCCCAGCATTTT. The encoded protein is CASSQGVLPNQPQHF.

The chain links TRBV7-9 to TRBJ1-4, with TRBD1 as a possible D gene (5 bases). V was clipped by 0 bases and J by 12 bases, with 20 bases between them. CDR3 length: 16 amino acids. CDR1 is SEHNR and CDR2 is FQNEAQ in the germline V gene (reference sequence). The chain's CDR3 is CASSLALGAPSEELFF. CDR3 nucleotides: TGTGCCAGCAGCTTAGCGCTAGGGGCCCCTTCTGAGGAACTGTTTTTT.

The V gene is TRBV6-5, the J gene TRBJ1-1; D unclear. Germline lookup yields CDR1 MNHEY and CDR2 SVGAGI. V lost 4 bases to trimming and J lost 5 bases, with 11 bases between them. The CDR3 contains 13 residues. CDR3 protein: CASSSTSWTEAFF. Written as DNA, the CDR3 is TGTGCCAGCAGTTCGACCTCCTGGACTGAAGCTTTCTTT.

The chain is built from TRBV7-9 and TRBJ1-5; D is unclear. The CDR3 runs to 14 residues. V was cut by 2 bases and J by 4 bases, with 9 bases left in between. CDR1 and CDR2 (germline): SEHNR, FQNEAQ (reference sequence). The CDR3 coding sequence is TGTGCCAGCAGCTTAATGTCTTCAAATCAGCCCCAGCATTTT. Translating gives CASSLMSSNQPQHF.